These T cell receptor beta chains were read from a single sample in a study of tumor-infiltrating lymphocytes in primary liver carcinoma. In TCRdb, the multiplex PCR reads were re-called with MiXCR into one record per CDR3 protein. The sample has 100,000 to 150,000 distinct CDR3 sequences; around 64% are singletons. Sequencing was performed on liver tumor tissue from sampling region 3. The receptor set was obtained from a woman aged 55-70 years with primary liver carcinoma and hepatitis B virus infection. The CDR3 runs from the conserved cysteine through the conserved F or W. A D gene is named only where the DNA matches it firmly. Clone size is shown for a subset of rows, as once, few, many or a class of expanded clone.

D: TRBD1; V: TRBV29-1; J: TRBJ1-1; size: once; DNA: TGCAGCGCCCGGGACAGGAACCCGAACACTGAGGCTTTCTTT; CDR3: CSARDRNPNTEAFF
D: TRBD2; V: TRBV29-1; J: TRBJ2-1; size: NA; DNA: TGCAGCGTTGACTTCGGGACTAGCGGTTACAATGGGCAGTTCTTC; CDR3: CSVDFGTSGYNGQFF
D: TRBD1; V: TRBV2; J: TRBJ2-7; size: few; DNA: TGTGCCAGCAGTATAGCCGGGACAGGCTACGAGCAGTACTTC; CDR3: CASSIAGTGYEQYF
D: NA; V: TRBV28; J: TRBJ2-5; size: NA; DNA: TGTGCCAGCAGTAACCCAGGGGTCATGAAGACCCGGTACTTC; CDR3: CASSNPGVMKTRYF
D: NA; V: TRBV28; J: TRBJ2-7; size: many; DNA: TGTGCCAGCAGAAAAGCCCCAGTGGACGAGCAGTACTTC; CDR3: CASRKAPVDEQYF
D: NA; V: TRBV19; J: TRBJ1-3; size: many; DNA: TGTGCCAGTAGTCCCTGGACAGCCTCTGGAAACACCATATATTTT; CDR3: CASSPWTASGNTIYF
D: NA; V: TRBV28; J: TRBJ2-7; size: NA; DNA: TGTGCCAGCAGAAGGCAGGCCAGCTCCTACGAGCAGTACTTC; CDR3: CASRRQASSYEQYF
D: NA; V: TRBV5-5; J: TRBJ2-2; size: many; DNA: TGTGCCAGCAGCTTTGGAGGGGGGAACGTCGGGGAGCTGTTTTTT; CDR3: CASSFGGGNVGELFF
D: NA; V: TRBV11-2; J: TRBJ2-5; size: NA; DNA: TGTGCCAGCAGCCCCTGGGGGGGGCGAGAGACCCAGTACTTC; CDR3: CASSPWGGRETQYF
D: NA; V: TRBV29-1; J: TRBJ2-7; size: NA; DNA: TGCAGCGTGCGAGGCAAGTCCTGCGAGCAGTACTTC; CDR3: CSVRGKSCEQYF
D: TRBD1; V: TRBV12-3/TRBV12-4; J: TRBJ2-7; size: NA; DNA: TGTGCCAGCAGCGGGGACAGGGGTTCCTACCAGCAGTACTTC; CDR3: CASSGDRGSYQQYF
D: TRBD1; V: TRBV11-2; J: TRBJ2-5; size: medium-sized; DNA: TGTGCCAGCAGCTGGAGACAGGGGGAAGGGACCCAGTACTTC; CDR3: CASSWRQGEGTQYF
D: NA; V: TRBV6-6; J: TRBJ2-7; size: NA; DNA: TGTGCCGGCAGTTACTCTGGGACAGCGGGAGTATCCTACGAGGAGTACTTC; CDR3: CAGSYSGTAGVSYEEYF
D: NA; V: TRBV29-1; J: TRBJ1-5; size: NA; DNA: TGTAGCGTTGTCGGACCCAATCAGTCCCAGCATTTT; CDR3: CSVVGPNQSQHF
D: TRBD1; V: TRBV6-1; J: TRBJ1-5; size: many; DNA: TGTGCCAGCGGCTCCCGGACAGGGTACGGGAATCAGCCCCAGCATTTT; CDR3: CASGSRTGYGNQPQHF
D: TRBD1; V: TRBV20-1; J: TRBJ1-5; size: NA; DNA: TGCAGTGGGGCCACAGGGGGGGACAATCAGCCCCAGCATTTT; CDR3: CSGATGGDNQPQHF
D: NA; V: TRBV20-1; J: TRBJ2-7; size: few; DNA: TGCAGTGCTAGAGCTCTTGGAACAGGACGGTACGAGCAGTACTTC; CDR3: CSARALGTGRYEQYF
D: TRBD1; V: TRBV11-2; J: TRBJ1-2; size: NA; DNA: TGTGCCAGTAGCTTAGAGGGGGCCAGTGGCGGTGACTTCACCTTC; CDR3: CASSLEGASGGDFTF
D: NA; V: TRBV10-3; J: TRBJ2-7; size: NA; DNA: TGTGTCATCGGGACGAGTTTAGGGGTTTACGAGCAGTATTTC; CDR3: CVIGTSLGVYEQYF
D: NA; V: TRBV11-2; J: TRBJ1-1; size: many; DNA: TGTGCCAGCAGCTTAGTAGTGGCAGGGGTTACTGAAGCTTTCTTT; CDR3: CASSLVVAGVTEAFF
D: NA; V: TRBV5-1; J: TRBJ2-7; size: NA; DNA: TGCGTCAGCAGCGCCCTCTCTCGTTCGAGCTCCTACGAGCAGTACTTC; CDR3: CVSSALSRSSSYEQYF
D: NA; V: TRBV4-1; J: TRBJ2-7; size: many; DNA: TGCGCCAGCAGCCAAGTAACTGGACTACTCTACGAGCAGTACTTC; CDR3: CASSQVTGLLYEQYF
D: NA; V: TRBV12-3/TRBV12-4; J: TRBJ2-3; size: once; DNA: TGTGCCAGCAGTTTTTCAAGGATGGCAGATACGCAGTATTTT; CDR3: CASSFSRMADTQYF
D: NA; V: TRBV12-3/TRBV12-4; J: TRBJ1-2; size: NA; DNA: TGTGCCAGTAGCCCGAGACAGGACCAATATGGCTACACCTTC; CDR3: CASSPRQDQYGYTF
D: NA; V: TRBV10-2; J: TRBJ1-1; size: medium-sized; DNA: TGCGCCAGCACCCCCAGTGGGAACACTGAAGCTTTCTTT; CDR3: CASTPSGNTEAFF
D: TRBD2; V: TRBV7-9; J: TRBJ2-1; size: NA; DNA: TGTGTCAGCAGCTTAGAGGCCTTAGCGGGAGGCTACAATGAACAGTTCTTC; CDR3: CVSSLEALAGGYNEQFF
D: NA; V: TRBV11-1; J: TRBJ1-2; size: NA; DNA: TGTATCAGCAGGCAGGGACGTCTGGGCTACACCTTC; CDR3: CISRQGRLGYTF
D: NA; V: TRBV6-2/TRBV6-3; J: TRBJ2-5; size: NA; DNA: TGTGCCAGCAGCTACCACCAACGGGGACGAGAGACCCAGTACTTC; CDR3: CASSYHQRGRETQYF
D: TRBD2; V: TRBV28; J: TRBJ2-1; size: many; DNA: TGTGCCAGCAGTTCCCTGGGACTAGCGGGAGTCTCCAATGAGCAGTTCTTC; CDR3: CASSSLGLAGVSNEQFF